The 14 T cell receptor beta chains listed next were all sequenced from one sample in a study of vaccination and CD4 T cells after COVID-19. No cognate antigen is known for these TCRs. Cultured CD4+ T-cell DNA underwent Oncomine TCR Beta short-read sequencing. TCRdb ran MiXCR on the PCR reads and lists one entry per CDR3 protein. The repertoire includes fewer than 15,000 distinct CDR3 sequences, just under 35% of them detected once, and roughly 38% sits in the top ten. Regarding treatment: approximately nine-day PBMC culture with coronavirus spike peptide pools or control peptides (ViraFEST assay). The source material was cultured CD4+ T cells from blood. These receptors were taken from a human donor with COVID-19.

V gene TRBV5-1 combines with J gene TRBJ1-6, with D maybe TRBD1 (5 bases). Trimming took 0 bases from V and 8 from J, leaving 15 bases between them. The length of the CDR3 is 16 residues. Per germline, CDR1 SGHRS and CDR2 YFSETQ. CDR3 loop: CASSLGIGMGHSPLHF. CDR3 DNA sequence: TGCGCCAGCAGCTTGGGCATTGGCATGGGGCATTCACCCCTCCACTTT.

This clonotype came up a few times. The J gene is TRBJ1-1, the V gene TRBV5-8; the D gene is possibly TRBD1 (6 bases). Germline CDR1 and CDR2: SGHTS and YDEGEE. The CDR3 spans 15 residues. V was clipped by 0 bases and J by 5 bases, with 14 bases between them. The CDR3 DNA is TGTGCCAGCAGCTTGGTAACGGGGGCCTGGACTGAAGCTTTCTTT. Its protein is CASSLVTGAWTEAFF. Looking up the rest from reference TRBV5-8 and TRBJ1-1 gives the full variable domain: EAGVTQSPTHLIKTRGQQATLRCSPISGHTSVYWYQQALGLGLQFLLWYDEGEERNRGNFPPRFSGRQFPNYSSELNVNALELEDSALYLCASSLVTGAWTEAFFGQGTRLTVV.

The chain joins TRBV7-2 to TRBJ2-1, with TRBD1 matching over 8 bases. CDR1 is SGHTA and CDR2 is FQGNSA in the germline V gene. With V trimmed by 3 bases and J by 5 bases, 6 bases remained unmatched. The CDR3 has 15 amino acids. CDR3 nucleotide sequence: TGTGCCAGCAGCTTGGGGACAGGATGGAACAATGAGCAGTTCTTC. Translating it yields CASSLGTGWNNEQFF.

The V gene is TRBV28, the J gene TRBJ1-3, with unresolved D. The CDR3 length is 14 residues. Germline V gives CDR1 MDHEN, CDR2 SYDVKM. The ends were cut back, 8 bases at V and 0 bases at J, with 11 bases in the middle. CDR3 coding DNA: TGTGCCAGCGGGAGTCCTCACTCTGGAAACACCATATATTTT. As protein: CASGSPHSGNTIYF.

In its sample, this clonotype was seen a few times. The chain is built from TRBV5-4 and TRBJ2-7, with 7 bases fitting TRBD1. The CDR3 has 14 amino acids. V lost 4 bases and J lost 5; bases outside the gene matches: 9. Per the germline V gene, CDR1 is SGHNT and CDR2 is YYREEE (reference sequence). CDR3 nucleotide sequence: TGTGCCAGCAGCACACTCGACAGGGCCCACGAGCAGTACTTC. Residues: CASSTLDRAHEQYF.

The V gene is TRBV20-1, the J gene TRBJ2-3, with 7 bases fitting TRBD1. Germline lookup yields CDR1 DFQATT and CDR2 SNEGSKA (reference sequence). CDR3 size: 14 residues. J was trimmed by 4 bases and V by 4 bases; bases with no gene match: 8. In DNA, the CDR3 is TGCAGTGCTATTAACAGGGGCAAATCAGATACGCAGTATTTT. It translates to CSAINRGKSDTQYF.

In nucleotides, the CDR3 is TGTGCCAGTAGTATGTCGGGGGCGCCCCGACAGCCCCAGCATTTT. Encoded protein: CASSMSGAPRQPQHF. V usage is TRBV19 and J usage is TRBJ1-5, with a weak D call TRBD1 (6 bases). Between the trimmed V and J ends, which lost 3 bases and 7 bases, there was a span of 16 bases. CDR1 is LNHDA, CDR2 SQIVND, per germline (reference sequence). This CDR3 is 15 amino acids long.

This clonotype turned up a few times. This rearrangement joins TRBV7-9 to TRBJ1-2; 12 nucleotides align to TRBD1. Looked up from germline, CDR1 is SEHNR and CDR2 is FQNEAQ (reference sequence). V lost 4 bases, J lost 6 bases, and 9 bases stayed unmatched. The CDR3 runs 16 residues. Here the CDR3 reads CASSSELGQGAHGYTF. DNA for the CDR3: TGTGCCAGCAGCTCCGAGCTGGGACAGGGGGCGCATGGCTACACCTTC.

This clonotype was counted between two and nine times. J is TRBJ2-7 and V is TRBV20-1, with a tentative D call TRBD2 (6 bases). The germline gives CDR1 DFQATT, CDR2 SNEGSKA (reference sequence). Trimming removed 5 bases from V and 3 bases from J, with 17 bases in between. This CDR3 comprises 14 residues. CDR3 loop: CSAGRGKSFYEQYF. CDR3 nucleotide sequence: TGCAGTGCTGGGCGGGGAAAGTCCTTCTACGAGCAGTACTTC.

The rearrangement links TRBV20-1 to TRBJ2-5; TRBD2 matches 8 bases. The V gene's germline CDR1 is DFQATT and CDR2 SNEGSKA (reference sequence). The V and J ends lost 6 bases and 4 bases, in that order; junction bases with no gene match: 13. This CDR3 spans 15 amino acids. The CDR3 DNA follows: TGCAGTGCGGGCCGCGGGGGGCCCGACCTAGAGACCCAGTACTTC. Protein product: CSAGRGGPDLETQYF.

The J gene is TRBJ1-4, the V gene TRBV12-3 or TRBV12-4, with 8 nucleotides matching TRBD1. V shed 5 bases, J shed 6 bases, and the junction held 5 bases outside the gene matches. The CDR3 has 14 amino acids. The DNA of the CDR3 is TGTGCCAGCAGTCCGGACAGGGTCGATGAAAAACTGTTTTTT. Translation: CASSPDRVDEKLFF.

The CDR3: CASSQDSGVGTDTQYF. As DNA, the CDR3 is TGTGCCAGCAGCCAAGACTCAGGGGTGGGCACAGATACGCAGTATTTT. The chain employs TRBV14 and TRBJ2-3, with D perhaps TRBD1 (6 bases). Germline V gene data show CDR1 as SGHDN and CDR2 as FVKESK. The CDR3 extends over 16 amino acids. V was cut by 0 bases and J by 1 base, with 11 bases left in between.

This rearrangement joins TRBV19 to TRBJ1-3; D unresolved. CDR1 and CDR2 (germline): LNHDA, SQIVND (reference sequence). V was cut by 6 bases and J by 11 bases, with 14 bases left in between. The CDR3 has 12 amino acids. The CDR3 is CASSPSVGAIYF. The CDR3 DNA is TGTGCCAGTAGCCCCTCAGTTGGCGCCATATATTTT.

CDR3 nucleotides: TGTGCCAGCAGCCCACAGGACAACTATGGCTACACCTTC. The encoded protein is CASSPQDNYGYTF. The chain employs TRBV11-2 and TRBJ1-2, with D perhaps TRBD1 (5 bases). V lost 5 bases to trimming and J lost 2 bases, with 9 bases between them. The germline V gene has CDR1 SGHAT and CDR2 FQNNGV. The CDR3 runs to 13 residues. The complete variable domain, with remaining parts taken from reference TRBV11-2 and TRBJ1-2, reads EAGVAQSPRYKIIEKRQSVAFWCNPISGHATLYWYQQILGQGPKLLIQFQNNGVVDDSQLPKDRFSAERLKGVDSTLKIQPAKLEDSAVYLCASSPQDNYGYTFGSGTRLTVV.